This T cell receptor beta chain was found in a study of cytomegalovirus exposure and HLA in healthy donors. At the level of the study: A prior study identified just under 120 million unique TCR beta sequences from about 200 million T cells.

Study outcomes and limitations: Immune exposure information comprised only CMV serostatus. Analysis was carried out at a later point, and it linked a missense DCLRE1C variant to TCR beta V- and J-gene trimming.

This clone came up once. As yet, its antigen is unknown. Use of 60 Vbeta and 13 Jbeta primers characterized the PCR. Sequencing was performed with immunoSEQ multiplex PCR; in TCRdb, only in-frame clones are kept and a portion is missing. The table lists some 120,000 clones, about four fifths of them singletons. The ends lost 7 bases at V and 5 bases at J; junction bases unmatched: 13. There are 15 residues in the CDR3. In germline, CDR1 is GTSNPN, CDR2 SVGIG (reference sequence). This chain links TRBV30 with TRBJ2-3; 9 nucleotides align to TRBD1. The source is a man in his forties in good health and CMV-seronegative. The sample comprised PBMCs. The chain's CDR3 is CALLHRGRKEDTQYF. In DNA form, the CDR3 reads TGTGCCTTACTCCACAGGGGGCGTAAGGAAGATACGCAGTATTTT.